This note documents a single TCR beta chain sequence. As yet, its antigen is unknown. This sample was included in a study of blood T cells in healthy people across ages. Findings and caveats of the study: In the absence of known donor CMV status, changes in expanded clonotypes were possibly confounded.

CDR1 is SGHTA, CDR2 FQGNSA, per germline. The CDR3 consists of 15 residues. Trimming removed 1 base at V and 4 bases at J, with 13 bases between. With a J-beta primer mix and a sample-barcoded 5' primer, a second PCR ran about 7 to 12 cycles. TCRdb itself ran the 5' RACE reads through MiXCR, one entry per CDR3 protein. Among around 1.5 million distinct CDR3 sequences, 59% were seen once, and the ten largest hold 6.5% to 8%. Sequencing was carried out using blood. The source is a man aged 18 to 35 in good health. The chain couples TRBV7-2 to TRBJ1-2, with D possibly being TRBD1 (6 bases). CDR3 region: CASSLGGRGPYGYTF. DNA for the CDR3: TGTGCCAGCAGCTTAGGTGGCAGGGGACCCTATGGCTACACCTTC.